Presented here are 12 T cell receptor beta chains from one specimen sequenced in a study of T cells in tuberculosis. The time point was: new active TB diagnosis, blood taken before or within 7 days of starting treatment. Sequencing was performed with immunoSEQ multiplex PCR; in TCRdb, only in-frame clones are kept and a portion is missing. Of 25,000 to 35,000 clones in the sample, under 95% are singletons; the top ten hold around 7%. The sample here was PBMCs, taken at tuberculosis diagnosis. These receptors all come from an adult with tuberculosis. Some clones in this sample may be carry-over from other donors' samples.

The rearrangement links TRBV2 to TRBJ1-5; D call uncertain. This CDR3 has 15 amino acids. V was cut by 7 bases and J by 6 bases, with 19 bases left in between. The germline V gene encodes CDR1 SNHLY and CDR2 FYNNEI. CDR3 DNA: TGTGCCAGCACCCCTCGGGGTTCCCCTTCTCAGCCCCAGCATTTT. Its translation: CASTPRGSPSQPQHF.

This clone has just one count. V is TRBV6-5 and J is TRBJ1-2; TRBD1 is a possible D gene (5 bases). The V and J ends lost 0 bases and 4 bases respectively, with 9 bases between them. The germline V gene has CDR1 MNHEY and CDR2 SVGAGI. This CDR3 spans 14 amino acids. The CDR3 coding sequence is TGTGCCAGCAGTTACTCGACGGGGGTCTATGGCTACACCTTC. Translated: CASSYSTGVYGYTF.

The chain uses TRBV5-5 and TRBJ1-4, with TRBD1 identical over 7 bases. The germline V gene encodes CDR1 SGHKS and CDR2 YYEKEE (reference sequence). Losses at the gene ends were 4 bases for V and 9 bases for J; bases not matched to a gene: 21. The CDR3 consists of 18 residues. The CDR3 region has the DNA TGTGCCAGCAGCCCTCCCGACAGGGCAGCCTCATCTCGTAAAAAACTGTTTTTT. Protein product: CASSPPDRAASSRKKLFF.

This clone was counted once. CDR3 coding DNA: TGTGCCAGCAGCTTAGAGGGACTTCGAAGACCAGTCGAGCAGTACTTC. Residues: CASSLEGLRRPVEQYF. V gene TRBV7-6 combines with J gene TRBJ2-7; maybe TRBD2 (6 bases). Between the trimmed V and J ends, which lost 1 base and 6 bases, there was a span of 19 bases. This CDR3 comprises 16 residues. Germline CDR1 is SGHVS and CDR2 is FNYEAQ.

The chain employs TRBV19 and TRBJ1-6; 8 bases map to TRBD1. The germline CDR1 and CDR2 sequences are LNHDA and SQIVND (reference sequence). The V gene end was trimmed by 7 bases and the J gene end by 2 bases; junction bases not matched to a gene: 4. CDR3 length: 15 residues. The CDR3 loop is CASTRDRPYNSPLHF. As DNA, the CDR3 is TGTGCCAGTACCAGGGACAGGCCCTATAATTCACCCCTCCACTTT.

This clone was seen only once. The chain links TRBV6-6 to TRBJ2-6; D not resolved. The CDR3 spans 14 residues. Germline V CDR1 and CDR2: MNHNY, SVGAGI (reference sequence). V was shortened by 10 bases and J by 3 bases, with 13 bases between the two germline ends. CDR3 nucleotides: TGTGCCACCACTTTTTCAAGTGGGGCCAACGTCCTGACTTTC. Translation: CATTFSSGANVLTF.

V gene TRBV11-2 combines with J gene TRBJ1-1; D remains unclear. V lost 5 bases to trimming and J lost 0 bases, with 13 bases between them. The CDR3 is made up of 15 amino acids. CDR1 is SGHAT, CDR2 FQNNGV, per germline. CDR3 in DNA: TGTGCCAGCAGCCCAACGTTTCCGGTGAACACTGAAGCTTTCTTT. Protein product: CASSPTFPVNTEAFF.

The chain has TRBV6-1 and TRBJ2-7; tentative D call: TRBD1 (5 bases). Trimming pared 3 bases from V and 0 bases from J, leaving 6 bases between. Per the germline V gene, CDR1 is MNHNS and CDR2 is SASEGT. The CDR3 is made up of 13 amino acids. The CDR3 spells CASSDTGSYEQYF. Written as DNA, the CDR3 is TGTGCCAGCAGTGACACAGGCTCCTACGAGCAGTACTTC.

This clone was observed a single time. The CDR3 region is CASSMSSGGVSYNEQFF. CDR3 DNA sequence: TGTGCCAGTAGTATGTCGAGCGGGGGGGTCTCCTACAATGAGCAGTTCTTC. This rearrangement joins TRBV19 to TRBJ2-1; 10 nucleotides align to TRBD2. After removal of 3 bases from V and 0 bases from J, the junction contained 5 bases not matched to a gene. The CDR3 contains 17 residues. CDR1 and CDR2 (germline): LNHDA, SQIVND (reference sequence).

The chain couples TRBV18 to TRBJ1-3; 8 positions match TRBD1. V shed 2 bases and J 2 bases; nucleotides not matched to a gene: 2. This CDR3 contains 15 residues. Germline-derived CDR1 and CDR2 are KGHSH and LQKENI. The CDR3 nucleotides are TGTGCCAGCTCACCAAGGACAGGGACTGGAAACACCATATATTTT. It codes for CASSPRTGTGNTIYF.

V and J are TRBV5-1 and TRBJ2-5, with TRBD2 identical over 10 bases. After removal of 4 bases from V and 2 bases from J, the junction contained 8 bases not matched to a gene. Germline V gives CDR1 SGHRS, CDR2 YFSETQ. This CDR3 has 16 residues. The CDR3 DNA follows: TGCGCCAGCAGCGTGCTAGCGGGGGACAATCAAGAGACCCAGTACTTC. Protein product: CASSVLAGDNQETQYF.

The chain employs TRBV25-1 and TRBJ2-7; 8 bases agree with TRBD2. Per the germline V gene, CDR1 is MGHDK and CDR2 is SYGVNS. This CDR3 is built from 12 residues. The V segment lost 8 bases and the J segment 4 bases; nucleotides outside the gene matches: 4. The CDR3 loop is CASREGSYEQYF. The CDR3 DNA follows: TGTGCCAGCCGGGAGGGCTCGTACGAGCAGTACTTC.